This TCR beta chain was sequenced for a study of T-cell reconstitution after alpha-beta-depleted transplantation in children. TCRbeta library preparation incorporated unique molecular identifiers. TCRdb reprocessed the PCR reads via MiXCR and lists one record per CDR3 protein. This table has fewer than 550,000 distinct CDR3 sequences, about an eighth appearing once. The CDR3 is made up of 15 amino acids. Per the germline V gene, CDR1 is DFQATT and CDR2 is SNEGSKA (reference sequence). Trimming took 3 bases from V and 0 from J, leaving 12 bases between them. This rearrangement joins TRBV20-1 to TRBJ2-4; the D gene is possibly TRBD2 (6 bases). The sequence came from a female patient aged 2 to 10 who had a stem cell transplant for aplastic anemia, so the T cells may come from the graft donor. Here the sequenced sample was PBMCs, mostly from graft donor cells, taken 180 days after TCRalphabeta/CD19-depleted stem cell transplant. For the CDR3, the DNA is TGCAGTGCTAGCGGGAGAATTTTAGCCAAAAACATTCAGTACTTC. This sequence encodes CSASGRILAKNIQYF.